The 14 T cell receptor beta chains reported below all come from one sample, sequenced in a study of blood T cell repertoires in COVID-19. Method: immunoSEQ multiplex PCR; TCRdb's copy keeps in-frame clones and lacks some. The sample includes a few hundred thousand clones, 87% seen only once; the top ten take about 2.5%. Sequences were obtained from peripheral blood. Receptor source: a man in his late teens or twenties with active or convalescent COVID-19.

The CDR3 reads CASSHRDSHNEQFF. DNA of the CDR3: TGTGCCAGCAGCCATCGGGACAGCCACAATGAGCAGTTCTTC. The gene calls are TRBV3-1 (or the pseudogene TRBV3-2) and TRBJ2-1; 7 positions agree with TRBD1. Germline trimming cut 3 bases from V and 5 bases from J; bases unmatched to any gene: 4. The germline V gene encodes CDR1 LGHDT and CDR2 YNNKEL (reference sequence). This CDR3 spans 14 amino acids.

The gene calls are TRBV7-9 and TRBJ1-2; D might be TRBD1 (5 bases). Germline V gives CDR1 SEHNR, CDR2 FQNEAQ (reference sequence). V lost 2 bases to trimming and J lost 10 bases, with 11 bases between them. This CDR3 comprises 12 residues. The CDR3 nucleotides read TGTGCCAGCAGCTTACCCACAGGACCCTACACCTTC. Protein sequence: CASSLPTGPYTF.

V gene TRBV27 combines with J gene TRBJ1-2; no definite D call. V was clipped by 4 bases and J by 6 bases, with 21 bases between them. Germline values: CDR1 MNHEY, CDR2 SMNVEV (reference sequence). CDR3 length: 16 residues. The CDR3 nucleotides are TGTGCCAGCAGTTCCCACGGGTCCCCGAGAAAAGATGGCTACACCTTC. The encoded protein is CASSSHGSPRKDGYTF.

This clone was seen a handful of times. The V call is TRBV5-1, the J call TRBJ2-7, with 7 bases that match TRBD2. CDR1 and CDR2 from the germline V gene are SGHRS and YFSETQ. The J segment lost 6 bases and the V segment lost 2 bases, leaving 8 bases of the junction unmatched. This CDR3 region has 14 residues. The CDR3 is CASSLSAGAGEQYF. The CDR3 DNA reads as TGCGCCAGCAGCTTATCGGCGGGAGCCGGCGAGCAGTACTTC. Combining the CDR3 with reference TRBV5-1 and TRBJ2-7 gives the whole variable domain KAGVTQTPRYLIKTRGQQVTLSCSPISGHRSVSWYQQTPGQGLQFLFEYFSETQRNKGNFPGRFSGRQFSNSRSEMNVSTLELGDSALYLCASSLSAGAGEQYFGPGTRLTVT.

The V and J genes are TRBV7-9 and TRBJ1-4; D is undetermined. The CDR3 spans 13 residues. Trimming took 1 base from V and 8 from J, leaving 8 bases between them. CDR1 SEHNR and CDR2 FQNEAQ come from the germline V gene (reference sequence). DNA of the CDR3: TGTGCCAGCAGCTTAGGCCCCGGGGAAAAACTGTTTTTT. Translated: CASSLGPGEKLFF. The full variable domain, completed using reference TRBV7-9 and TRBJ1-4, is DTGVSQNPRHKITKRGQNVTFRCDPISEHNRLYWYRQTLGQGPEFLTYFQNEAQLEKSRLLSDRFSAERPKGSFSTLEIQRTEQGDSAMYLCASSLGPGEKLFFGSGTQLSVL.

This rearrangement joins TRBV2 to TRBJ2-1, with D possibly matching TRBD2 (6 bases). The CDR3 contains 19 residues. Germline assignment: CDR1 SNHLY and CDR2 FYNNEI. The germline V and J ends were trimmed by 6 bases and 0 bases, with 24 bases remaining between them. The CDR3 DNA sequence: TGTGCCAGCAGGATCCGGGACTCCCGGGGGTGGAGCTCCTACAATGAGCAGTTCTTC. Translating it yields CASRIRDSRGWSSYNEQFF.

This clone was picked up one time. The chain couples TRBV7-9 to TRBJ1-2, with D uncertain. V lost 1 base and J 2 bases, leaving 20 bases between the germline ends. The germline gives CDR1 SEHNR, CDR2 FQNEAQ (reference sequence). The CDR3 is 18 residues long. The CDR3 here is CASSLDGRVRTENYGYTF. The DNA of the CDR3 is TGTGCCAGCAGCTTAGACGGGAGAGTCCGGACGGAAAACTATGGCTACACCTTC.

The V gene is TRBV2, the J gene TRBJ2-7, with D perhaps matching TRBD2 (5 bases). Trimming pared 7 bases from V and 2 bases from J, leaving 6 bases between. Germline CDR1 reads SNHLY; CDR2 reads FYNNEI. The CDR3 contains 11 residues. CDR3 protein: CASIGAYEQYF. In DNA form, the CDR3 reads TGTGCCAGCATCGGGGCCTACGAGCAGTACTTC.

J is TRBJ2-2 and V is TRBV7-9, with TRBD2 matching over 8 bases. Germline CDR1 is SEHNR and CDR2 is FQNEAQ (reference sequence). The CDR3 has 15 amino acids. Trimming removed 4 bases from V and 10 bases from J; junction bases left unmatched: 11. CDR3: CASSSTRGGGQELFF. The CDR3 coding sequence is TGTGCCAGCAGCTCCACCCGGGGGGGCGGCCAGGAGCTGTTTTTT.

This sequence joins TRBV9 and TRBJ2-1; 11 bases are a match to TRBD2. The V segment lost 2 bases and the J segment 10 bases; nucleotides outside the gene matches: 8. The length of the CDR3 is 15 residues. CDR1 SGDLS and CDR2 YYNGEE come from the germline V gene. The CDR3 coding sequence is TGTGCCAGCAGCGTCTTAGCGGGGGGGCAAGGAGAGCAGTTCTTC. It specifies CASSVLAGGQGEQFF.

V is TRBV23-1 and J is TRBJ2-3; 7 bases are a match to TRBD2. TRBV23-1 is flagged as an ORF with uncertain function. The CDR3 length is 12 residues. V was clipped by 9 bases and J by 2 bases; unmatched bases: 2. Written as DNA, the CDR3 is TGCGCCAGGAGCGGGGACACAGATACGCAGTATTTT. It encodes CARSGDTDTQYF.

On this clone itself: The junction departs from the called germline gene at one end, perhaps through a read error. The gene calls are TRBV6-6 and TRBJ2-1, with TRBD1 as a possible D gene (5 bases). CDR1 and CDR2 (germline): MNHNY, SVGAGI (reference sequence). The CDR3 has 12 residues. The CDR3 sequence is CASSPQPTGALF. CDR3 nucleotides: TGTGCCAGCAGTCCACAACCTACAGGAGCCCTCTTC.

The CDR3 region has the DNA TGTGCCAGCAGCTTGGCGGGGAGCAATGAGCAGTTCTTC. It codes for CASSLAGSNEQFF. The V call is TRBV5-6, the J call TRBJ2-1; TRBD2 is a possible D gene (5 bases). V gave up 0 bases and J gave up 6 bases, with 7 bases separating them. CDR3 size: 13 residues. Germline loops: CDR1 SGHDT, CDR2 YYEEEE.

This chain uses TRBV27 with TRBJ2-5; 7 bases match TRBD2. The germline CDR1 and CDR2 sequences are MNHEY and SMNVEV (reference sequence). This CDR3 spans 14 amino acids. The V gene end was trimmed by 1 base and the J gene end by 5 bases; junction bases not matched to a gene: 4. CDR3 residues: CASSLWAGEETQYF. As DNA, the CDR3 is TGTGCCAGCAGTTTATGGGCGGGGGAGGAGACCCAGTACTTC.